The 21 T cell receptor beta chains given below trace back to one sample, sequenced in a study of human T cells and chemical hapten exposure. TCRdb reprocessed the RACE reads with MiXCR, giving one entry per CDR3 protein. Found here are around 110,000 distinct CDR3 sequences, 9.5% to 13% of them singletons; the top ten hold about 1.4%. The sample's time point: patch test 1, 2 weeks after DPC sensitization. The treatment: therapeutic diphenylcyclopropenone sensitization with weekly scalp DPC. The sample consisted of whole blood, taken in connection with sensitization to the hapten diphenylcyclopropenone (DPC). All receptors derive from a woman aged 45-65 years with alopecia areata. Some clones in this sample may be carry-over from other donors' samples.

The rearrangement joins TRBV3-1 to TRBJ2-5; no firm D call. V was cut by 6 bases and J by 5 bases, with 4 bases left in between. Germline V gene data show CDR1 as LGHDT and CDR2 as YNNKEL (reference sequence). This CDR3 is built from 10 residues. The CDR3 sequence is CASSDETQYF. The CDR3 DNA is TGTGCCAGCAGTGACGAGACCCAGTACTTC.

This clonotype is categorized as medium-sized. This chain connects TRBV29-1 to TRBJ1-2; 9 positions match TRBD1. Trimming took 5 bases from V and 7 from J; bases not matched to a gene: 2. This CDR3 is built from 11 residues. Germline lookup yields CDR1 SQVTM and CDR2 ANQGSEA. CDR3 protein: CSVTTGGGYTF. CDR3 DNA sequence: TGCAGCGTTACGACAGGGGGTGGCTACACCTTC.

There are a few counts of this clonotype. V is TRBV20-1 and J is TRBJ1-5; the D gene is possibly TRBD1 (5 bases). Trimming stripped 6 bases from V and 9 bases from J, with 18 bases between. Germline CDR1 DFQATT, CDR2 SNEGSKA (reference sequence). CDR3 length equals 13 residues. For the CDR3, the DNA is TGCAGTGCGAGAAGGGGTGAGGCGAGGCCCCAGCATTTT. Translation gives CSARRGEARPQHF.

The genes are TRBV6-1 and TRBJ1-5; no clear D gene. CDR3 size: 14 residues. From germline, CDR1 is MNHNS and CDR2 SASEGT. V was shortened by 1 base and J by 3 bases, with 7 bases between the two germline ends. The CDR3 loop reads CASSEGVDNQPQHF. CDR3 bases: TGTGCCAGCAGTGAAGGGGTTGACAATCAGCCCCAGCATTTT.

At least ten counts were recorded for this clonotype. The CDR3 region is CASSSNSGNTIYF. Written as DNA, the CDR3 is TGTGCCAGCAGCTCGAACTCTGGAAACACCATATATTTT. The chain has TRBV7-2 and TRBJ1-3; no clear D. Germline V gene data show CDR1 as SGHTA and CDR2 as FQGNSA. The CDR3 loop spans 13 amino acids. Trimming pared 4 bases from V and 0 bases from J, leaving 4 bases between.

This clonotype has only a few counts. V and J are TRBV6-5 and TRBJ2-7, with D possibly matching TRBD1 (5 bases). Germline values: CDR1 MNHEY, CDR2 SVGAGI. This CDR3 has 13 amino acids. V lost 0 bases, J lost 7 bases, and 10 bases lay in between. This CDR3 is CASSYSGRVEQYF. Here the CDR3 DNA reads TGTGCCAGCAGTTACTCGGGCAGGGTAGAGCAGTACTTC.

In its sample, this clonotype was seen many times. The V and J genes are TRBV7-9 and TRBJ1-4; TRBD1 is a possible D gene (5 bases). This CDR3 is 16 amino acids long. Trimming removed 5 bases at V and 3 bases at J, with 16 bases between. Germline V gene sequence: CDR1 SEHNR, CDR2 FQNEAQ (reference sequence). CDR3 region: CASSPPRGKANEKLFF. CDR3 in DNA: TGTGCCAGCAGCCCTCCACGGGGGAAGGCTAATGAAAAACTGTTTTTT.

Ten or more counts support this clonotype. The CDR3 here is CASSLIGSSYEQYF. CDR3 nucleotides: TGTGCCAGCAGTCTGATAGGGAGCTCCTACGAGCAGTACTTC. This chain links TRBV5-5 with TRBJ2-7; possibly TRBD2 for D (5 bases). V was pared by 5 bases and J by 0 bases, with 12 bases between. The length of the CDR3 is 14 residues. Germline lookup yields CDR1 SGHKS and CDR2 YYEKEE (reference sequence).

CDR3 coding DNA: TGCGCCAGCACCTGGGGGAGCGGGGAGCTGTTTTTT. Its translation is CASTWGSGELFF. The V call is TRBV5-1, the J call TRBJ2-2, with D tentatively TRBD1 or TRBD2 (5 bases each). The CDR3 sequence is 12 residues long. The V and J ends lost 6 bases and 7 bases respectively, with 10 bases between them. Germline V gives CDR1 SGHRS, CDR2 YFSETQ.

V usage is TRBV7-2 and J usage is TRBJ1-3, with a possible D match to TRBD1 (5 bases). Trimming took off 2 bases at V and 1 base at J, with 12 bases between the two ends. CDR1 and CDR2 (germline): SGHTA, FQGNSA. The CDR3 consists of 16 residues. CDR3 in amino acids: CASSLRQGSSGNTIYF. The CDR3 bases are TGTGCCAGCAGCTTACGTCAGGGTAGTTCTGGAAACACCATATATTTT.

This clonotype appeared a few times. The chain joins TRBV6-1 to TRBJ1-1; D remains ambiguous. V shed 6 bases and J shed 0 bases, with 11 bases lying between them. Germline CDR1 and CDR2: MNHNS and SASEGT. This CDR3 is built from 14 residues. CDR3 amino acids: CASSPRVLNTEAFF. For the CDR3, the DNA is TGTGCCAGCAGCCCGCGGGTCCTGAACACTGAAGCTTTCTTT.

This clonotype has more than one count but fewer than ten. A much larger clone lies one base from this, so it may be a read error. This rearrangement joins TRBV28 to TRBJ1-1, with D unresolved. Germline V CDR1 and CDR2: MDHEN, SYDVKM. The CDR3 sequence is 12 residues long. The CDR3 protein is CTSTNQNTEAFF. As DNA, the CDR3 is TGTACCAGCACCAACCAGAACACTGAAGCTTTCTTT. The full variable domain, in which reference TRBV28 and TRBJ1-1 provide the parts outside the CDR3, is DVKVTQSSRYLVKRTGEKVFLECVQDMDHENMFWYRQDPGLGLRLIYFSYDVKMKEKGDIPEGYSVSREKKERFSLILESASTNQTSMYLCTSTNQNTEAFFGQGTRLTVV.

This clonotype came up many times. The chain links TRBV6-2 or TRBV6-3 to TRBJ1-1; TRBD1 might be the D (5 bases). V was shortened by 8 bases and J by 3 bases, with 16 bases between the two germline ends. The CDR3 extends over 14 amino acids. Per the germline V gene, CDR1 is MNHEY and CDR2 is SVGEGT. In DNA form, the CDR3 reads TGTGCCAGCTGCTCTCTTGTCAGGGACACTGAAGCTTTCTTT. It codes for CASCSLVRDTEAFF.

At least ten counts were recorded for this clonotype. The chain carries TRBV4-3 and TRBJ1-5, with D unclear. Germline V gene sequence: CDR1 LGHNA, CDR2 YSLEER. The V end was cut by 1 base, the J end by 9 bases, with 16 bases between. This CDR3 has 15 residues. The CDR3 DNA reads TGCGCCAGCAGCCAAGGGGTGGAGGATAAGGGGCCCCAGCATTTT. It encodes CASSQGVEDKGPQHF.

Here the CDR3 reads CASSRVTQGAYNEQFF. CDR3 DNA: TGTGCCAGCAGCCGGGTGACGCAGGGGGCTTACAATGAGCAGTTCTTC. J is TRBJ2-1 and V is TRBV5-6, with 8 bases lining up with TRBD1. The germline CDR1 and CDR2 sequences are SGHDT and YYEEEE. The CDR3 spans 16 residues. The V and J ends lost 4 bases and 4 bases, in that order; junction bases with no gene match: 10.

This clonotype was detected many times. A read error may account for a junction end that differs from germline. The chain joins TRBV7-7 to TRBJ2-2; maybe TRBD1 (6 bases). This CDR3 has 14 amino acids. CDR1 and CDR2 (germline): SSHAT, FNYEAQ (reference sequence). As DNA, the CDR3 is TGTGCTAGCAGCTTAGGGGGTCACACCGGGGAGCTGTTTTTT. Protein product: CASSLGGHTGELFF.

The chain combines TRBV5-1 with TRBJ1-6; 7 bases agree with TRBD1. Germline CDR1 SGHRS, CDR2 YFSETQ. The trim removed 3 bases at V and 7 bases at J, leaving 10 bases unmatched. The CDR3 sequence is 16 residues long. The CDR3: CASSSTGVSGNSPLHF. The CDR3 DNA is TGCGCCAGCAGCTCAACAGGGGTTTCTGGAAATTCACCCCTCCACTTT.

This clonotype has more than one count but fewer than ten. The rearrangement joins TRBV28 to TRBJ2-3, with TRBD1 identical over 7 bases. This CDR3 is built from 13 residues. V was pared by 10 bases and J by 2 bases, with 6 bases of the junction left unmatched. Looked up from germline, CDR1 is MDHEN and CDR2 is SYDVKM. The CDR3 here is CATRDRVTDTQYF. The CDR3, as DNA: TGTGCCACCCGCGACAGGGTCACAGATACGCAGTATTTT.

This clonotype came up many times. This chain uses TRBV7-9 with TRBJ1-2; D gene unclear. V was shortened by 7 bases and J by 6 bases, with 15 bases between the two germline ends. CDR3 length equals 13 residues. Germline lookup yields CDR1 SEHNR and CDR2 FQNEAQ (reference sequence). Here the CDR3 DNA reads TGTGCCAGCACCCCTAGAGGGCCGGATGGCTACACCTTC. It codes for CASTPRGPDGYTF.

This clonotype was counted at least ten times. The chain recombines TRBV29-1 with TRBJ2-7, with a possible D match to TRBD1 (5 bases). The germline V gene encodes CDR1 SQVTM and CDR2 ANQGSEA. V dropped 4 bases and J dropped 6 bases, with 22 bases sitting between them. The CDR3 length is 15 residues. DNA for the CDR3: TGCAGCGTTGCCGACGGGTTTCTGGGGCAACTCGAGCAGTACTTC. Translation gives CSVADGFLGQLEQYF.

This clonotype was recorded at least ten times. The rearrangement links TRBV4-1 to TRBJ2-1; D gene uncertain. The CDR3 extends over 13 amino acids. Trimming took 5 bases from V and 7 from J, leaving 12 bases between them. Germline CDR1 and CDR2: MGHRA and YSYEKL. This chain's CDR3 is CASSRKLANEQFF. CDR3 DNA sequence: TGCGCCAGCAGCAGGAAGCTCGCAAATGAGCAGTTCTTC.